This TCR beta chain was documented in a study of blood T cell repertoires in COVID-19 (dated by TCRdb to 2020 to 2021). Some background on the complete study: Samples covering the acute and convalescent phases of COVID-19 were provided by collaborators in the United States, Italy and Spain. The repertoires were made available in a free public database intended to serve as a resource for research on the immune response to SARS-CoV-2. Nearly every sample came with metadata listing a de-identified subject ID, COVID-19 status, age in years and sex. Deeply sampled blood TCRbeta repertoires from subjects exposed to, actively infected with, or recovered from COVID-19 were included in the dataset. The prospective study material was composed of cDNA or gDNA derived from T cells, B-cell-depleted T cells, or PBMCs. Where HLA class I and class II types were available, the types were taken from metadata supplied by the sample provider, not from assay-based typing. Samples were obtained from the ongoing ImmuneRACE study (first 160 participants) and from 1,254 subjects provided by 6 global collaborators.

General findings and caveats noted by the study authors: How much clinical and demographic metadata was included differed by source and by participant, and the metadata was provided uncurated.

TCRbeta CDR3 regions were amplified from genomic DNA by means of the immunoSEQ Assay, a bias-controlled multiplex PCR. As for the authors' bioinformatics: The number of nucleated cells in each sample was estimated from the amplification of reference gene primers within the assay. Sequence reads were collapsed and filtered to measure the absolute abundance of every unique TCRbeta CDR3 rearrangement. For each sample, productive Simpson clonality was calculated as the square root of Simpson's diversity index over productive rearrangements. The source is immuneACCESS, and TCRdb retained only in-frame sequences with V and J called. Part of the clones is not carried over; for the studies checked, unresolved V genes explain less than half of this, and the remainder is unexplained. V, J and clone size reflect that table, while D and trimming were determined from the DNA. In all, the sample holds a few hundred thousand clones, and 85% to 90% of those were seen once. The ten largest clones add up to more than 0.8% of the sample.

Per the germline V gene, SGHRS is the CDR1 and YFSETQ is the CDR2. Spanning cysteine to phenylalanine, the CDR3 consists of 19 amino acids. This entry keeps only the CDR3 DNA: 57 bases, framed from base 1. Germline trimming: 2 bases from V, 2 bases from J; junction bases outside gene matches: 17. Participants in the prospective study were aged 18 to 89 years, lived in 24 United States geographic areas, and enrolled through a virtual design. Cohort assignment in the prospective study relied on participant-reported clinical history from a screening survey and a study questionnaire. ImmuneRACE Cohort 3 recovered participants were defined by two consecutive negative NP/OP PCR tests, healthcare professional clearance, or symptom resolution. In the prospective study, mobile phlebotomists collected whole blood, serum and a nasopharyngeal or oropharyngeal swab from each participant. Additional blood draws and questionnaires over a 2-month period could optionally be provided by prospective study participants. Blood samples from the prospective study were shipped frozen or at room temperature prior to DNA extraction.

A note on this clone: No cognate antigen has been identified for it. No much larger clone is present one base from it, and per-base qualities are unavailable.

The receptor comes from a man younger than 30 who had recovered from COVID-19. The rearrangement combines TRBV5-1 with TRBJ1-2, with 8 central nucleotides matching TRBD1. Sequences were obtained from PBMCs or T cells enriched from blood (not recorded which). CDR3 region: CASSLSVTGASPVNYGYTF. Here is the DNA: TGCGCCAGCAGCTTAAGTGTGACAGGGGCCTCCCCGGTCAACTATGGCTACACCTTC.